One and the same sample provided the 10 T cell receptor beta chains below, sequenced in a study of chemoradiotherapy in HPV16-positive cancers. Repertoires were generated with immunoSEQ multiplex PCR, while TCRdb's copy carries only in-frame clones and drops some. There are about 12,000 clones in the sample; roughly 63% occur only once, and about a fifth lies in the top ten. Sampling was carried out from a patient who underwent chemoradiotherapy. These receptor sequences come from a human donor with HPV-associated anogenital cancer.

The chain is built from TRBV9 and TRBJ2-3; tentative D call: TRBD2 (5 bases). Germline V gene lookup returns CDR1 SGDLS and CDR2 YYNGEE. The CDR3 totals 15 residues. The V end was cut by 0 bases, the J end by 4 bases, with 12 bases between. DNA for the CDR3: TGTGCCAGCAGCGTAGCTGGGTCGAGGGCAGATACGCAGTATTTT. This gives the protein CASSVAGSRADTQYF. Full variable domain (remainder filled in from reference TRBV9 and TRBJ2-3): DSGVTQTPKHLITATGQRVTLRCSPRSGDLSVYWYQQSLDQGLQFLIQYYNGEERAKGNILERFSAQQFPDLHSELNLSSLELGDSALYFCASSVAGSRADTQYFGPGTRLTVL.

The chain combines TRBV29-1 with TRBJ1-1; a weak D match, TRBD1 (5 bases). Germline lookup yields CDR1 SQVTM and CDR2 ANQGSEA. With 6 bases removed from V and 0 bases from J, the gap between germline ends came to 11 bases. The CDR3 loop spans 13 amino acids. This chain's CDR3 is CSVGGPLNTEAFF. The CDR3 bases are TGCAGCGTGGGGGGACCGTTGAACACTGAAGCTTTCTTT.

The rearrangement joins TRBV28 to TRBJ2-1; 11 bases agree with TRBD2. V gave up 10 bases and J gave up 0 bases; unmatched junction bases: 5. This CDR3 spans 15 amino acids. Germline V gene sequence: CDR1 MDHEN, CDR2 SYDVKM. CDR3 sequence: CATTSGGSSYNEQFF. The CDR3 region has the DNA TGTGCCACCACTAGCGGGGGAAGCTCCTACAATGAGCAGTTCTTC.

The rearrangement links TRBV19 to TRBJ1-4; possibly TRBD1 for D (5 bases). V lost 2 bases and J 4 bases, leaving 8 bases between the germline ends. This CDR3 region has 14 residues. CDR1 and CDR2 from the germline V gene are LNHDA and SQIVND (reference sequence). In DNA, the CDR3 is TGTGCCAGTAGTATACCGGGACGTAATGAAAAACTGTTTTTT. It translates to CASSIPGRNEKLFF.

This clone has more than one count but fewer than ten. The rearrangement joins TRBV20-1 to TRBJ2-7; D is perhaps TRBD1 (6 bases). The germline V gene has CDR1 DFQATT and CDR2 SNEGSKA (reference sequence). V shed 2 bases and J shed 5 bases, with 7 bases lying between them. This CDR3 has 11 amino acids. CDR3 protein: CSARQGNEQYF. The CDR3, as DNA: TGCAGTGCTAGACAGGGGAACGAGCAGTACTTC.

The chain combines TRBV18 with TRBJ2-2; D call uncertain. This CDR3 spans 15 amino acids. V lost 3 bases to trimming and J lost 5 bases, with 13 bases between them. CDR1 and CDR2 (germline): KGHSH, LQKENI. For the CDR3, the DNA is TGTGCCAGCTCACCTCTCGGCCGTCAGACCGGGGAGCTGTTTTTT. Its protein product is CASSPLGRQTGELFF.

The chain uses TRBV6-5 and TRBJ1-2; a possible D gene is TRBD1 (5 bases). Trimming cost V 0 bases and J 3 bases, with 11 bases left between them. Germline CDR1 is MNHEY and CDR2 is SVGAGI. The CDR3 consists of 15 residues. The DNA for the CDR3 is TGTGCCAGCAGTTACTCCTGGGGGAACCACTATGGCTACACCTTC. Amino acids: CASSYSWGNHYGYTF.

The rearrangement uses TRBV5-1 and TRBJ2-7; tentatively, D is TRBD2 (6 bases). Germline V gene lookup returns CDR1 SGHRS and CDR2 YFSETQ. Deletions cut 4 bases from V and 4 bases from J, with 18 bases between. This CDR3 has 15 residues. CDR3 region: CASSISGTALYEQYF. CDR3 sequence (DNA): TGCGCCAGCAGCATCTCCGGGACTGCCCTATACGAGCAGTACTTC.

The chain couples TRBV11-2 to TRBJ1-6; a weak D match, TRBD1 (5 bases). CDR3 length equals 16 residues. Germline CDR1 SGHAT, CDR2 FQNNGV. Deletions cut 3 bases from V and 9 bases from J, with 18 bases between. CDR3 coding DNA: TGTGCCAGCAGCTTGGGGACCTCCTTAGTCATTTCACCCCTCCACTTT. It encodes CASSLGTSLVISPLHF.

This clone has a single count. The chain combines TRBV5-1 with TRBJ2-1, with D perhaps matching TRBD2 (6 bases). The CDR3 runs to 15 residues. Trimming shortened V by 2 bases and J by 1 base, and 10 bases separated the two germline ends. The germline gives CDR1 SGHRS, CDR2 YFSETQ. CDR3 bases: TGCGCCAGCAGCTTTAATGCGGGGTCCTACAATGAGCAGTTCTTC. Encoded protein: CASSFNAGSYNEQFF.